A selection of T cell receptor beta chains follows, all from one sample in a study of response to subunit inactivated influenza vaccine. Each CDR3 protein gets one entry after TCRdb re-called the RT-PCR reads with MiXCR. The sample has more than 500,000 distinct CDR3 sequences, 11% seen once. These data are also associated with another study on T cells expressing NK-cell markers.

The starting material was PBMCs from blood, obtained on the day of vaccination. The source is a man in his fifties or sixties who received an inactivated influenza vaccine. The CDR3 runs from the conserved cysteine through the conserved F or W. A D gene is named only where the DNA matches it firmly. Expanded clones get a size class; other rows say once, few or many, or leave the size out.

TRBJ2-2 | few | TRBV5-1 | TRBD1 | CASSPRDRASGELFF | TGCGCCAGCAGTCCCCGGGACAGGGCTAGCGGGGAGCTGTTTTTT
TRBJ2-2 | . | TRBV9 | . | CASSVAPGQNTGELFF | TGTGCCAGCAGCGTAGCACCCGGACAGAACACCGGGGAGCTGTTTTTT
TRBJ1-5 | few | TRBV11-1 | . | CASSLFSSRQGLNQPQHF | TGTGCCAGCAGCTTATTCTCCTCGAGGCAGGGTCTCAATCAGCCCCAGCATTTT
TRBJ2-1 | few | TRBV6-5 | . | CASSYMGLGIGEQFF | TGTGCCAGCAGTTACATGGGACTCGGGATTGGGGAGCAGTTCTTC
TRBJ2-6 | . | TRBV7-7 | . | CASSPGPLSGANVLTF | TGTGCTAGCAGCCCGGGACCGCTCTCTGGGGCCAACGTCCTGACTTTC
TRBJ2-1 | . | TRBV3-1 | TRBD2 | CASSHAGGRNNEQFF | TGTGCCAGCAGCCACGCGGGAGGGCGTAACAATGAGCAGTTCTTC
TRBJ2-1 | . | TRBV10-3 | TRBD2 | CAIRGQAGGPGEQFF | TGTGCCATCAGGGGGCAAGCGGGAGGGCCAGGGGAGCAGTTCTTC
TRBJ2-7 | . | TRBV11-2 | TRBD2 | CASSLRGTSGRTPYEQYF | TGTGCCAGCAGCTTAAGGGGTACTAGCGGGAGGACACCCTACGAGCAGTACTTC
TRBJ2-1 | . | TRBV12-3/TRBV12-4 | TRBD2 | CASSLAGLAIGDEQFF | TGTGCCAGCAGTTTAGCGGGACTAGCGATAGGCGATGAGCAGTTCTTC
TRBJ2-5 | few | TRBV20-1 | TRBD2 | CSARGLAVETQYF | TGCAGTGCTAGGGGACTAGCGGTAGAGACCCAGTACTTC
TRBJ2-1 | . | TRBV2 | TRBD2 | CASSEDPSGVYNEQFF | TGTGCCAGCAGTGAAGACCCTAGCGGGGTTTACAATGAGCAGTTCTTC
TRBJ2-1 | few | TRBV4-3 | . | CASSQVGGDGNEQFF | TGCGCCAGCAGCCAAGTAGGCGGGGATGGGAATGAGCAGTTCTTC
TRBJ2-5 | . | TRBV3-1 | TRBD2 | CASSLAGGSETQYF | TGTGCCAGCAGCCTAGCGGGAGGATCAGAGACCCAGTACTTC
TRBJ2-2 | . | TRBV7-2 | TRBD2 | CASALSSGRAGELFF | TGTGCCAGCGCCCTAAGTAGCGGGAGAGCCGGGGAGCTGTTTTTT
TRBJ2-3 | few | TRBV7-2 | TRBD1 | CASRYTGGTQYF | TGTGCCAGCAGATATACAGGGGGTACGCAGTATTTT
TRBJ2-3 | . | TRBV7-2 | . | CSSSFSIDTQYF | TGTTCCAGCAGCTTCAGCATTGATACGCAGTATTTT
TRBJ1-2 | many | TRBV7-2 | . | CASTRSARDYGYTF | TGTGCCAGCACAAGGTCCGCCAGGGACTATGGCTACACCTTC
TRBJ1-1 | . | TRBV5-5 | TRBD1 | CASSLDRGRANTEAFF | TGTGCCAGCAGCTTGGACAGGGGGCGAGCAAACACTGAAGCTTTCTTT
TRBJ2-5 | . | TRBV7-8 | . | CASSPRLAGASETQYF | TGTGCCAGCAGCCCACGCCTCGCGGGGGCGTCAGAGACCCAGTACTTC
TRBJ2-3 | . | TRBV11-3 | . | CASSSISQGGETDTQYF | TGTGCCAGCAGCTCTATCTCACAGGGAGGCGAGACAGATACGCAGTATTTT
TRBJ2-7 | few | TRBV5-1 | . | CASRAASYEQYF | TGCGCCAGTCGAGCGGCATCCTACGAGCAGTACTTC
TRBJ2-3 | few | TRBV5-1 | TRBD1 | CASSHGQGGSTDTQYF | TGCGCCAGCAGCCACGGACAGGGCGGGAGCACAGATACGCAGTATTTT
TRBJ2-4 | . | TRBV9 | TRBD2 | CASSVALTSHIQYF | TGTGCCAGCAGCGTAGCTCTGACTAGCCACATTCAGTACTTC
TRBJ2-5 | few | TRBV11-2 | TRBD2 | CASSSRIAGLRETQYF | TGTGCCAGCAGCTCCAGGATAGCGGGGTTGCGGGAGACCCAGTACTTC
TRBJ2-3 | . | TRBV4-2 | TRBD2 | CASSQKGLAGVDTQYF | TGTGCCAGCAGCCAGAAGGGACTAGCGGGGGTAGATACGCAGTATTTT
TRBJ2-3 | . | TRBV13 | . | CASSSGHHTDTQYF | TGTGCCAGCAGCTCCGGACACCACACAGATACGCAGTATTTT
TRBJ2-1 | many | TRBV12-3/TRBV12-4 | TRBD2 | CASSRTGGGQNEQFF | TGTGCCAGCAGCCGTACTGGCGGGGGGCAGAATGAGCAGTTCTTC
TRBJ2-6 | few | TRBV4-3 | . | CASSQEVKGRGANVLTF | TGCGCCAGCAGCCAAGAAGTGAAGGGACGTGGGGCCAACGTCCTGACTTTC
TRBJ2-5 | . | TRBV6-5 | . | CASSYSLSVETQYF | TGTGCCAGCAGTTACTCCCTTTCAGTGGAGACCCAGTACTTC
TRBJ2-2 | few | TRBV29-1 | . | CSTRVIRAGELFF | TGCAGCACAAGAGTTATTCGGGCCGGGGAGCTGTTTTTT
TRBJ2-3 | many | TRBV29-1 | . | CSVDSDTQYF | TGCAGCGTTGATTCAGATACGCAGTATTTT
TRBJ2-5 | . | TRBV24-1 | TRBD1 | CATSDRGGLQETQYF | TGTGCCACCAGTGACCGAGGGGGCCTCCAAGAGACCCAGTACTTC
TRBJ2-1 | few | TRBV5-1 | TRBD1 | CASSLEGQGSLRSYNEQFF | TGCGCCAGCAGCTTGGAGGGACAGGGGTCCCTCCGCTCCTACAATGAGCAGTTCTTC
TRBJ2-2 | . | TRBV6-5 | TRBD2 | CASSYSSMGGANTGELFF | TGTGCCAGCAGTTACTCGAGTATGGGGGGGGCGAACACCGGGGAGCTGTTTTTT
TRBJ2-7 | few | TRBV4-1 | TRBD2 | CASSQVYSGLYEQYF | TGCGCCAGCAGCCAAGTTTATAGCGGGTTGTACGAGCAGTACTTC
TRBJ2-1 | many | TRBV5-1 | TRBD2 | CASSLVSSGYNEQFF | TGCGCCAGCAGCTTGGTTTCTAGCGGCTACAATGAGCAGTTCTTC
TRBJ2-5 | many | TRBV12-3/TRBV12-4 | TRBD1 | CASSGQGARETQYF | TGTGCCAGCAGTGGACAGGGGGCAAGGGAGACCCAGTACTTC
TRBJ2-7 | . | TRBV4-2 | TRBD2 | CASSPGLAGPLGYEQYF | TGTGCCAGCAGCCCGGGACTAGCGGGCCCCTTGGGCTACGAGCAGTACTTC
TRBJ2-1 | few | TRBV20-1 | TRBD2 | CSARGPGLAVYNEQFF | TGCAGTGCTAGAGGGCCGGGGCTAGCGGTCTACAATGAGCAGTTCTTC
TRBJ2-1 | few | TRBV14 | TRBD1 | CASSPGQRVDNEQFF | TGTGCCAGCAGCCCGGGACAGAGAGTCGACAATGAGCAGTTCTTC
TRBJ2-1 | many | TRBV5-5 | TRBD2 | CASSLSPASGRSDEQFF | TGTGCCAGCAGTCTTTCTCCCGCTAGCGGGAGGAGTGATGAGCAGTTCTTC
TRBJ2-1 | few | TRBV12-3/TRBV12-4 | TRBD2 | CASTSGLAGIDSYNEQFF | TGTGCCAGCACCTCGGGACTAGCGGGAATCGACTCCTACAATGAGCAGTTCTTC
TRBJ2-7 | . | TRBV10-3 | TRBD2 | CAIRSGPGGEQYF | TGTGCCATCAGAAGCGGCCCGGGGGGGGAGCAGTACTTC
TRBJ1-1 | few | TRBV12-3/TRBV12-4 | TRBD1 | CASSSNRGLEAFF | TGTGCCAGCAGTTCCAACAGGGGGCTCGAAGCTTTCTTT
TRBJ2-1 | . | TRBV20-1 | . | CSAGGGDASSYNEQFF | TGCAGTGCTGGTGGTGGGGATGCTAGCTCCTACAATGAGCAGTTCTTC
TRBJ1-1 | many | TRBV25-1 | . | CASSETTRLGTEAFF | TGTGCCAGCAGTGAAACTACCAGGTTGGGCACTGAAGCTTTCTTT
TRBJ2-1 | . | TRBV4-1 | TRBD2 | CASSQERGRAGEQFF | TGCGCCAGCAGCCAAGAGCGCGGGAGGGCCGGTGAGCAGTTCTTC
TRBJ2-3 | . | TRBV4-1 | TRBD2 | CASSQTSGGYIPTDTQYF | TGCGCCAGCAGCCAAACTAGCGGGGGTTATATACCCACAGATACGCAGTATTTT
TRBJ2-6 | . | TRBV6-2/TRBV6-3 | . | CASSPPTGLSSGANVLTF | TGTGCCAGCAGTCCCCCGACAGGTTTATCGTCTGGGGCCAACGTCCTGACTTTC
TRBJ2-7 | . | TRBV27 | . | CASSLFGPRSSYEQYF | TGTGCCAGCAGTTTATTTGGCCCCAGGAGCTCCTACGAGCAGTACTTC
TRBJ2-2 | few | TRBV12-3/TRBV12-4 | . | CASTILDTGELFF | TGTGCCAGCACTATTCTCGACACCGGGGAGCTGTTTTTT
TRBJ2-2 | many | TRBV6-2/TRBV6-3 | . | CASSYPGRRWSGELFF | TGTGCCAGCAGTTACCCGGGACGGAGGTGGTCCGGGGAGCTGTTTTTT